The 7 T cell receptor beta chains in this list originate from one sample, sequenced in a study of cytotoxic CD8 clonotypes in ibrutinib-treated CLL. Assay used: immunoSEQ multiplex PCR; TCRdb lists only in-frame clones, some missing. The sample includes around 250,000 clones, 70% of them seen just once. The sample was PBMCs, taken after 24 months of ibrutinib treatment. All receptors come from a human donor with chronic lymphocytic leukemia.

The gene calls are TRBV7-8 and TRBJ2-7; D tentatively reads TRBD1 or TRBD2 (5 bases each). The CDR3 consists of 14 residues. Trimming pared 4 bases from V and 6 bases from J, leaving 16 bases between. Germline CDR1 and CDR2: SGHVS and FQNEAQ. CDR3 sequence: CASSSRDVQREQYF. The CDR3 nucleotides read TGTGCCAGCAGCTCTCGGGACGTCCAACGCGAGCAGTACTTC.

This chain links TRBV27 with TRBJ1-1, with D possibly TRBD1 on 6 matching bases. The length of the CDR3 is 15 residues. Germline-derived CDR1 and CDR2 are MNHEY and SMNVEV (reference sequence). Trimming removed 0 bases from V and 0 bases from J, with 8 bases in between. As DNA, the CDR3 is TGTGCCAGCAGTTTATCAGGGGGGTTGAACACTGAAGCTTTCTTT. It specifies CASSLSGGLNTEAFF.

The chain employs TRBV29-1 and TRBJ2-5, with D possibly TRBD1 on 5 matching bases. The V gene lost 2 bases and the J gene lost 5 bases, with 15 bases spanning the gap. Germline values: CDR1 SQVTM, CDR2 ANQGSEA. CDR3 length: 14 amino acids. In DNA, the CDR3 is TGCAGCGTTGAACTCGGACAATACTCGGAGACCCAGTACTTC. This translates into CSVELGQYSETQYF.

The chain has TRBV6-5 and TRBJ2-7, with 9 bases that match TRBD1. Germline lookup yields CDR1 MNHEY and CDR2 SVGAGI. The CDR3 is made up of 11 amino acids. With 5 bases clipped from V and 13 bases from J, the junction kept 6 bases outside the gene matches. The CDR3 protein is CASSGDRAYYF. In DNA form, the CDR3 reads TGTGCCAGCAGTGGGGACAGGGCCTACTACTTC.

The rearrangement uses TRBV5-4 and TRBJ1-2, with a weak D call TRBD1 (5 bases). This CDR3 is built from 15 residues. Per germline, CDR1 SGHNT and CDR2 YYREEE (reference sequence). The ends were cut back, 2 bases at V and 4 bases at J, with 15 bases in the middle. Here the CDR3 reads CASSFWKAGTYGYTF. The CDR3 bases are TGTGCCAGCAGCTTTTGGAAGGCAGGGACCTATGGCTACACCTTC. Drawing the rest from reference TRBV5-4 and TRBJ1-2, the complete variable domain is ETGVTQSPTHLIKTRGQQVTLRCSSQSGHNTVSWYQQALGQGPQFIFQYYREEENGRGNFPPRFSGLQFPNYSSELNVNALELDDSALYLCASSFWKAGTYGYTFGSGTRLTVV.

V usage is TRBV9 and J usage is TRBJ2-3; the D gene is possibly TRBD2 (6 bases). V lost 3 bases and J 1 base, leaving 15 bases between the germline ends. The germline gives CDR1 SGDLS, CDR2 YYNGEE. The CDR3 consists of 16 residues. CDR3 sequence: CASSGRGGWGTDTQYF. CDR3 sequence (DNA): TGTGCCAGCAGCGGCCGCGGAGGGTGGGGCACAGATACGCAGTATTTT.

The J gene is TRBJ1-2, the V gene TRBV21-1. TRBV21-1 is tagged as a pseudogene. The CDR3 runs 17 residues. For the CDR3, the DNA is TGTGCCTCTAGCCGGAGGAGGGAGGGTTCCCGGGATCTGTCCTACACCTTC. The encoded protein is CASSRRREGSRDLSYTF.